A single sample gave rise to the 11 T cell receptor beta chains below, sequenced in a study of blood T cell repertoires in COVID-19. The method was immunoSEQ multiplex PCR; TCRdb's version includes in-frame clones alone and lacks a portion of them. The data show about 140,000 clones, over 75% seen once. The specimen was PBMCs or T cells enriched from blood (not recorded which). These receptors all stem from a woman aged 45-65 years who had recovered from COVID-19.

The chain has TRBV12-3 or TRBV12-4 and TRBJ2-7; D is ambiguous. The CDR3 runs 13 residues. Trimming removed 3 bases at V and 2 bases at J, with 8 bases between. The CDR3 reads CASSFNYAYEQYF. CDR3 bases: TGTGCCAGCAGTTTCAACTACGCCTACGAGCAGTACTTC.

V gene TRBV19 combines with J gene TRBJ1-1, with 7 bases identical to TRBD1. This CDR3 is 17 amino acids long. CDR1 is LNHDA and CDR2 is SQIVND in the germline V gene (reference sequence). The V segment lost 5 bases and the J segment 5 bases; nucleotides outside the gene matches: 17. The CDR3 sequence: CASSSPRQGPQGTEAFF. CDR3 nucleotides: TGTGCCAGTAGTTCCCCCCGACAGGGACCTCAAGGGACTGAAGCTTTCTTT.

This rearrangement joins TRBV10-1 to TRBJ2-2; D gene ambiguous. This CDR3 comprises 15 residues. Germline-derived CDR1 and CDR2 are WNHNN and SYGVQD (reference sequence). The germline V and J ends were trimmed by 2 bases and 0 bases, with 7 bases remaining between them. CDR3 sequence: CASSEGSSNTGELFF. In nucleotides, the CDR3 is TGCGCCAGCAGTGAGGGCAGTTCGAACACCGGGGAGCTGTTTTTT.

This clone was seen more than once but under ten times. The CDR3 is CASSTTGLAGELYNEQFF. The CDR3 region has the DNA TGTGCCAGCAGTACTACTGGACTAGCGGGAGAGCTCTACAATGAGCAGTTCTTC. This chain links TRBV28 with TRBJ2-1, with 13 bases identical to TRBD2. Germline loops: CDR1 MDHEN, CDR2 SYDVKM. J was trimmed by 3 bases and V by 5 bases; bases with no gene match: 10. CDR3 size: 18 residues.

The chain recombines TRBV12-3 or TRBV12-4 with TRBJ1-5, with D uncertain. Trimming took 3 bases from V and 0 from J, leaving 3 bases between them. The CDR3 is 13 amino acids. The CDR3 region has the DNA TGTGCCAGCAGTTTTTATAGCAATCAGCCCCAGCATTTT. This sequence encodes CASSFYSNQPQHF.

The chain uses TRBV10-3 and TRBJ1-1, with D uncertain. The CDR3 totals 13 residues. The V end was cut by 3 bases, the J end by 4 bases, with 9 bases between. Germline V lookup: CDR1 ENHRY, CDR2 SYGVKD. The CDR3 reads CAISDMRSTEAFF. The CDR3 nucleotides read TGTGCCATCAGTGATATGAGGAGCACTGAAGCTTTCTTT.

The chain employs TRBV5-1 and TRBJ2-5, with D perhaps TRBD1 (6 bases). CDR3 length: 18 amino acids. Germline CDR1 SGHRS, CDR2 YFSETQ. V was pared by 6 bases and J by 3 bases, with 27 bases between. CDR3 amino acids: CASTPRGLPGQVKETQYF. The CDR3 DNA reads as TGCGCCAGCACACCCCGCGGGTTACCGGGACAAGTCAAAGAGACCCAGTACTTC.

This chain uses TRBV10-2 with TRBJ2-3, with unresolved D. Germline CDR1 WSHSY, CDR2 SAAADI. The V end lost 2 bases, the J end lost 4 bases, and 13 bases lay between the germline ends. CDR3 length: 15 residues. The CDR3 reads CASSEMAFGADTQYF. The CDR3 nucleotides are TGCGCCAGCAGTGAGATGGCCTTTGGAGCAGATACGCAGTATTTT.

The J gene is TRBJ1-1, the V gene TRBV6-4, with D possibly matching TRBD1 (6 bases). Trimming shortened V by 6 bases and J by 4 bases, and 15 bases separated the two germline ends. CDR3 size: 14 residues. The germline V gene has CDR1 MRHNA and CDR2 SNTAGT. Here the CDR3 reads CASSLQGGGTEAFF. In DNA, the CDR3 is TGTGCCAGCAGCCTACAGGGTGGAGGCACTGAAGCTTTCTTT.

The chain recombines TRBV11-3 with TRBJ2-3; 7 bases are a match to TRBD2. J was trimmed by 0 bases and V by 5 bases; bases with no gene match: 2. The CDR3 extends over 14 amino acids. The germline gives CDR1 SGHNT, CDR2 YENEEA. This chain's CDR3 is CASSRGGSTDTQYF. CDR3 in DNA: TGTGCCAGCAGCCGCGGGGGTAGCACAGATACGCAGTATTTT.

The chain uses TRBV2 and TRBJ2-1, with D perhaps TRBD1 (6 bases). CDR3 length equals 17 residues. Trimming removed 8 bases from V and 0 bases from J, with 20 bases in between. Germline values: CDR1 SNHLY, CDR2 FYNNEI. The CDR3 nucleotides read TGTGCCAGCCCACCTGGAACAGGGCCGAGCTCCTACAATGAGCAGTTCTTC. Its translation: CASPPGTGPSSYNEQFF.